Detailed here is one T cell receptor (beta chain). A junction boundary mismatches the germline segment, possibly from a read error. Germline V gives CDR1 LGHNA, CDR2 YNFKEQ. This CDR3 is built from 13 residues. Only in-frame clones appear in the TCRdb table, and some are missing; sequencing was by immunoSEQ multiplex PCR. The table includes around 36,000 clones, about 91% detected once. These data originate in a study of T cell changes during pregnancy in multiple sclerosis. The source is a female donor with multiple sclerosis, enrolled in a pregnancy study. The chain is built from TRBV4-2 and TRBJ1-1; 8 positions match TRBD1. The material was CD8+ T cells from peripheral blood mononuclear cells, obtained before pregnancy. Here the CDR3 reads CASSLSPLDRELF. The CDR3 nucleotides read TGTGCCAGCAGCCTCTCCCCTCTGGACAGGGAGTTGTTT.